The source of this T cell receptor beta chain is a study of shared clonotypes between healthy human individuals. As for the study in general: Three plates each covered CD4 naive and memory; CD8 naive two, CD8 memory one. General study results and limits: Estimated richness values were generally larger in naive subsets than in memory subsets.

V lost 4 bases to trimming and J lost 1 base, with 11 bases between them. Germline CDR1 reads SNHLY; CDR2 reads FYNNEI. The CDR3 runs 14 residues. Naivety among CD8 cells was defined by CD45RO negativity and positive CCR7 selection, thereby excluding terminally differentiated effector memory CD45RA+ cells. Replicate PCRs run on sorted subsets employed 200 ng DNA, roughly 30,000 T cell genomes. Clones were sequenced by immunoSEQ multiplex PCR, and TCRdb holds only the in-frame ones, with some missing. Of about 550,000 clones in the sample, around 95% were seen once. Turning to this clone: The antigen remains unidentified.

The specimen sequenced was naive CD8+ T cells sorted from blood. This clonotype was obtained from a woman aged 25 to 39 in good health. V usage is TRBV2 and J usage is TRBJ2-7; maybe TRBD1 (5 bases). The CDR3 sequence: CASSGDSTSYEQYF. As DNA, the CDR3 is TGTGCCAGCAGTGGAGACAGCACGTCCTACGAGCAGTACTTC.